The 11 T cell receptor beta chains in this list originate from one sample, sequenced in a study of T cells in Graves' hyperthyroidism and ophthalmopathy. Amplification yielded TCR beta CDR3 regions, with RNA transcripts as the source. First-round RT-PCR of the TCR CDR3 relied on the HTBI primer set. TCRdb passed the multiplex PCR reads through MiXCR, listing each CDR3 protein once. The sample has 200,000 to 250,000 distinct CDR3 sequences; more than 15% are singletons. What was sequenced was blood. The receptor set was obtained from a man between 45 and 60 years old with Graves' hyperthyroidism.

This rearrangement joins TRBV5-1 to TRBJ2-7; D unclear. V was cut by 3 bases and J by 9 bases, with 22 bases left in between. The germline gives CDR1 SGHRS, CDR2 YFSETQ. The CDR3 extends over 15 amino acids. The CDR3 region is CASSSTDPPPVGQYF. DNA of the CDR3: TGCGCCAGCAGCTCAACAGATCCCCCACCGGTCGGGCAGTACTTC.

This clonotype was detected ten times or more. This rearrangement joins TRBV3-1 to TRBJ1-2; D remains unclear. This CDR3 contains 16 residues. The V end lost 0 bases, the J end lost 6 bases, and 17 bases lay between the germline ends. Germline V gene sequence: CDR1 LGHDT, CDR2 YNNKEL (reference sequence). In DNA form, the CDR3 reads TGTGCCAGCAGCCAAGAACTAATTGGCATGCCAGATGGCTACACCTTC. This translates into CASSQELIGMPDGYTF.

The chain joins TRBV7-2 to TRBJ2-7, with D perhaps TRBD2 (6 bases). CDR3 size: 18 residues. The V end lost 5 bases, the J end lost 2 bases, and 25 bases lay between the germline ends. Germline V CDR1 and CDR2: SGHTA, FQGNSA. CDR3 region: CASSLNPGLGGETYEQYF. In DNA, the CDR3 is TGTGCCAGCAGCCTCAATCCGGGATTAGGAGGGGAAACCTACGAGCAGTACTTC.

This clonotype was seen ten or more times. The chain has TRBV24-1 and TRBJ2-3; D gene unclear. Trimming removed 3 bases from V and 5 bases from J, with 5 bases in between. Germline assignment: CDR1 KGHDR and CDR2 SFDVKD. This CDR3 comprises 12 residues. The CDR3 loop reads CATSDRVDTQYF. The CDR3 bases are TGTGCCACCAGTGATCGAGTAGATACGCAGTATTTT.

This clonotype appeared a few times. A single base separates this from a much larger clone, so it may be a read error. The genes are TRBV12-3 or TRBV12-4 and TRBJ2-1, with TRBD2 identical over 11 bases. The CDR3 length is 17 residues. CDR3 DNA: TGTACCAGCAGTCTAACCCCGACTAGCGGGGTTTACAATGAGCAGTTCTTC. As protein: CTSSLTPTSGVYNEQFF.

The chain employs TRBV10-1 and TRBJ1-1, with D hard to call. V lost 10 bases to trimming and J lost 8 bases, with 11 bases between them. The V gene's germline CDR1 is WNHNN and CDR2 SYGVQD (reference sequence). The CDR3 is made up of 10 amino acids. CDR3 bases: TGCGCCACCTTTACTATGGAAGCTTTCTTT. Amino acid sequence: CATFTMEAFF.

This clonotype came up many times. V usage is TRBV4-3 and J usage is TRBJ2-7, with TRBD2 identical over 8 bases. Unmatched junction bases numbered 7, after V lost 4 bases and J lost 2 bases. The CDR3 is made up of 15 amino acids. Looked up from germline, CDR1 is LGHNA and CDR2 is YSLEER. The CDR3 protein is CASSPTAGRAYEQYF. The CDR3 region has the DNA TGCGCCAGCAGCCCGACTGCCGGGAGGGCCTACGAGCAGTACTTC.

This clonotype was recorded at least ten times. This chain connects TRBV12-3 or TRBV12-4 to TRBJ1-1; TRBD1 is a possible D gene (6 bases). Between the trimmed V and J ends, which lost 3 bases and 4 bases, there was a span of 9 bases. This CDR3 contains 13 residues. The CDR3, as DNA: TGTGCCAGCAGTTTCCAGGGGAGCACTGAAGCTTTCTTT. Protein: CASSFQGSTEAFF.

This clonotype came up many times. The V gene is TRBV7-3, the J gene TRBJ2-1; D gene ambiguous. The CDR3 has 13 amino acids. Trimming shortened V by 5 bases and J by 9 bases, and 14 bases separated the two germline ends. From germline, CDR1 is SGHTA and CDR2 FQGTGA. Written as DNA, the CDR3 is TGTGCCAGCAGCCCCCCGGGTGGATCTGAGCAGTTCTTC. It yields the protein CASSPPGGSEQFF.

This clonotype turned up a few times. The chain joins TRBV5-1 to TRBJ2-3, with 7 bases matching TRBD2. Per the germline V gene, CDR1 is SGHRS and CDR2 is YFSETQ. This CDR3 contains 17 residues. V lost 5 bases and J lost 4; bases outside the gene matches: 16. CDR3 loop: CASSDGRAPPYSDTQYF. The CDR3 DNA follows: TGCGCCAGCAGTGATGGGAGGGCCCCGCCTTACTCAGATACGCAGTATTTT. Complete variable domain (other parts from reference TRBV5-1 and TRBJ2-3): KAGVTQTPRYLIKTRGQQVTLSCSPISGHRSVSWYQQTPGQGLQFLFEYFSETQRNKGNFPGRFSGRQFSNSRSEMNVSTLELGDSALYLCASSDGRAPPYSDTQYFGPGTRLTVL.

The rearrangement links TRBV6-1 to TRBJ2-1; either TRBD1 or TRBD2 may supply D (5 bases each). The CDR3 contains 12 residues. V was clipped by 6 bases and J by 7 bases, with 10 bases between them. Germline V gene sequence: CDR1 MNHNS, CDR2 SASEGT. The CDR3 sequence is CASRTRGNEQFF. The CDR3 DNA is TGTGCCAGCAGGACGAGGGGAAATGAGCAGTTCTTC.